The table lists the clone carrying this T cell receptor (beta chain) with a few counts. Antigen specificity is unknown. The sample comes from a study of T cell repertoires in cytomegalovirus infection. Study observations and caveats: Totalled public TCR beta family frequency picked out people who carried CMV plus the relevant HLA.

A single record per CDR3 protein comes from TCRdb applying MiXCR to the reads. This table holds about 890,000 distinct CDR3 sequences, less than 35% found once. The CDR3 totals 14 residues. The germline V gene encodes CDR1 SNHLY and CDR2 FYNNEI. The trim removed 2 bases at V and 8 bases at J, leaving 4 bases unmatched. This TCR came from a human donor in good health (CMV status not recorded). Some clones in this sample may be carry-over from other donors' samples. This chain uses TRBV2 with TRBJ2-1; 9 bases are shared with TRBD1. The input for sequencing was cultured CD8+ T cells from PBMCs, taken from culture after CMV antigen stimulation. CDR3 DNA: TGTGCCAGCAGTGAATTGGACAGGGGTTATGAGCAGTTCTTC. This translates into CASSELDRGYEQFF.